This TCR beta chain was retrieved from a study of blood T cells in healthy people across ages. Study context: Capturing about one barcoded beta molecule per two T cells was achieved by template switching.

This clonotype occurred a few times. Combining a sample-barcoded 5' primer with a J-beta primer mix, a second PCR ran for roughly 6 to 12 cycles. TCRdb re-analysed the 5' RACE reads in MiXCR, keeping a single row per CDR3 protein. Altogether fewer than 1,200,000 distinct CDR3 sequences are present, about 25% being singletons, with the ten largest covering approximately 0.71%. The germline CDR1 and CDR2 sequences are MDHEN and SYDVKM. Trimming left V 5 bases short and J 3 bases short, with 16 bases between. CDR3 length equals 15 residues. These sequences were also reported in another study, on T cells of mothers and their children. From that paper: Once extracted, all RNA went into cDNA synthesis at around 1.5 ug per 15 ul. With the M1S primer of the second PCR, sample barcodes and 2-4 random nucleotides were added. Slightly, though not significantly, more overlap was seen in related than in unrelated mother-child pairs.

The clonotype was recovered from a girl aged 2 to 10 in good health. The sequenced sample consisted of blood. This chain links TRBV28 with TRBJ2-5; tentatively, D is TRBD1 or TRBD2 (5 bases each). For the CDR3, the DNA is TGTGCCAGCAGTCCTCGAGGACGGGGCAAAGAGACCCAGTACTTC. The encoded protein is CASSPRGRGKETQYF.